This T cell receptor beta chain was recovered during a study of cytomegalovirus exposure and HLA in healthy donors. PCR involved 60 Vbeta and 13 Jbeta primers. The method was immunoSEQ multiplex PCR; TCRdb's version includes in-frame clones alone and lacks a portion of them. This sample has 150,000 to 200,000 clones; around 75% occur once, and the top ten carry 1.5% to 2%. Sequencing input: PBMCs. This receptor was taken from a woman aged 25-40 years in good health and CMV-seronegative.

The CDR3 DNA reads as TGTGCTACCCTAAAACTCACAGATACGCAGTATTTT. It specifies CATLKLTDTQYF. The chain has TRBV7-2 and TRBJ2-3; D not certain. The CDR3 is 12 amino acids. Germline CDR1 SGHTA, CDR2 FQGNSA.